Listed below are T cell receptor beta chains from one sample, sequenced in a study of T cell responses to AZD1222 COVID-19 vaccine. The data were produced by immunoSEQ multiplex PCR, yet TCRdb's version contains in-frame clones alone and is incomplete. Of about 110,000 clones in the sample, around nine tenths were seen once. The starting material was peripheral blood, obtained 28 days after the second AZD1222 dose. These receptor sequences come from an adult who received the AZD1222 COVID-19 vaccine. Each CDR3 is given with its conserved first and last residue. The D gene is left open where the match is weak. Some rows have no size entry. The others give once, few or many, or a class for an expanded clone.

clone_size: once
j_call: TRBJ1-2
d_call: -
v_call: TRBV4-2
cdr3_aa: CASSQARTGSGGYTF
cdr3_nt: TGTGCCAGCAGCCAAGCCCGGACCGGATCGGGTGGCTACACCTTC

clone_size: -
j_call: TRBJ2-7
d_call: TRBD2
v_call: TRBV6-5
cdr3_aa: CASLTSGSYEQYF
cdr3_nt: TGTGCCAGCCTGACTAGCGGGTCCTACGAGCAGTACTTC

clone_size: once
j_call: TRBJ2-4
d_call: -
v_call: TRBV3-1/TRBV3-2
cdr3_aa: CASSHITQGAGDIQYF
cdr3_nt: TGTGCCAGCAGCCATATTACACAGGGAGCCGGGGACATTCAGTACTTC

clone_size: -
j_call: TRBJ2-7
d_call: TRBD1
v_call: TRBV29-1
cdr3_aa: CSVVGQGKFEQYF
cdr3_nt: TGCAGCGTTGTCGGACAGGGGAAATTCGAGCAGTACTTC

clone_size: -
j_call: TRBJ2-1
d_call: -
v_call: TRBV6-5
cdr3_aa: CASSFQQRLYNEQFF
cdr3_nt: TGTGCCAGCAGTTTCCAACAGAGACTCTACAATGAGCAGTTCTTC

clone_size: once
j_call: TRBJ2-7
d_call: TRBD2
v_call: TRBV13
cdr3_aa: CASSLDPSGYYEQYF
cdr3_nt: TGTGCCAGCAGCTTAGATCCTAGCGGCTACTACGAGCAGTACTTC

clone_size: few
j_call: TRBJ2-2
d_call: -
v_call: TRBV6-4
cdr3_aa: CASSDSETGELFF
cdr3_nt: TGTGCCAGCAGTGACTCGGAGACCGGGGAGCTGTTTTTT

clone_size: -
j_call: TRBJ1-2
d_call: -
v_call: TRBV5-8
cdr3_aa: CASSWGGLF
cdr3_nt: TGTGCCAGCAGCTGGGGGGGCCTTTTC

clone_size: -
j_call: TRBJ2-5
d_call: -
v_call: TRBV5-8
cdr3_aa: CASSLLEPGTQYF
cdr3_nt: TGTGCCAGCAGCTTGTTGGAGCCGGGGACCCAGTACTTC

clone_size: -
j_call: TRBJ1-1
d_call: -
v_call: TRBV7-8
cdr3_aa: CASSSPGATEAFF
cdr3_nt: TGTGCCAGCAGCTCCCCGGGGGCCACTGAAGCTTTCTTT

clone_size: once
j_call: TRBJ2-2
d_call: TRBD1
v_call: TRBV2
cdr3_aa: CASSGRPGQGANTGELFF
cdr3_nt: TGTGCCAGCAGTGGACGTCCGGGACAGGGGGCGAACACCGGGGAGCTGTTTTTT

clone_size: -
j_call: TRBJ1-2
d_call: -
v_call: TRBV3-1/TRBV3-2
cdr3_aa: CASSQEGQDYGYTF
cdr3_nt: TGTGCCAGCAGCCAAGAAGGGCAGGACTATGGCTACACCTTC

clone_size: -
j_call: TRBJ1-4
d_call: -
v_call: TRBV5-1
cdr3_aa: CASSLGSATNEKLFF
cdr3_nt: TGCGCCAGCAGCTTGGGTTCAGCCACGAATGAAAAACTGTTTTTT

clone_size: -
j_call: TRBJ2-2
d_call: TRBD2
v_call: TRBV19
cdr3_aa: CASSTSGGVSTGELFF
cdr3_nt: TGTGCCAGTAGTACGAGCGGGGGTGTTTCAACCGGGGAGCTGTTTTTT

clone_size: -
j_call: TRBJ1-2
d_call: -
v_call: TRBV19
cdr3_aa: CASRSRAGSGYTF
cdr3_nt: TGTGCCAGTAGAAGCCGGGCGGGGAGCGGCTACACCTTC

clone_size: -
j_call: TRBJ2-1
d_call: TRBD2
v_call: TRBV5-1
cdr3_aa: CASSQTSGSYNEQFF
cdr3_nt: TGCGCCAGCAGCCAGACTAGCGGCTCCTACAATGAGCAGTTCTTC

clone_size: few
j_call: TRBJ2-1
d_call: TRBD1
v_call: TRBV7-6
cdr3_aa: CASSLGQGGWHNEQFF
cdr3_nt: TGTGCCAGCAGCTTAGGACAGGGGGGGTGGCACAATGAGCAGTTCTTC

clone_size: -
j_call: TRBJ2-5
d_call: -
v_call: TRBV5-1
cdr3_aa: CASRSSDQETQYF
cdr3_nt: TGCGCCAGCAGGAGTAGCGACCAAGAGACCCAGTACTTC

clone_size: -
j_call: TRBJ2-1
d_call: -
v_call: TRBV6-4
cdr3_aa: CASSDGKGPHHEQFF
cdr3_nt: TGTGCCAGCAGTGACGGGAAGGGACCCCATCATGAGCAGTTCTTC

clone_size: -
j_call: TRBJ2-3
d_call: -
v_call: TRBV29-1
cdr3_aa: CSVDGGGGGDTQYF
cdr3_nt: TGCAGCGTTGACGGCGGGGGCGGGGGAGATACGCAGTATTTT

clone_size: -
j_call: TRBJ2-2
d_call: -
v_call: TRBV5-1
cdr3_aa: CASSLATGSNTGELFF
cdr3_nt: TGCGCCAGCAGCTTGGCCACAGGGTCGAACACCGGGGAGCTGTTTTTT

clone_size: -
j_call: TRBJ2-7
d_call: TRBD2
v_call: TRBV7-2
cdr3_aa: CASSSSGGAAEQYF
cdr3_nt: TGTGCCAGCAGCTCTAGCGGGGGGGCCGCCGAGCAGTACTTC

clone_size: -
j_call: TRBJ2-7
d_call: -
v_call: TRBV9
cdr3_aa: CASSVGSAAAYEQYF
cdr3_nt: TGTGCCAGCAGCGTAGGTTCGGCAGCGGCCTACGAGCAGTACTTC

clone_size: -
j_call: TRBJ2-7
d_call: -
v_call: TRBV6-5
cdr3_aa: CASSQGNEQYF
cdr3_nt: TGTGCCAGCAGTCAGGGGAACGAGCAGTACTTC

clone_size: once
j_call: TRBJ1-6
d_call: -
v_call: TRBV4-3
cdr3_aa: CASSPSGSGDYNSPLHF
cdr3_nt: TGCGCCAGCAGCCCTTCGGGGAGCGGCGACTATAATTCACCCCTCCACTTT

clone_size: few
j_call: TRBJ1-6
d_call: -
v_call: TRBV3-1/TRBV3-2
cdr3_aa: CASSQGGDASPLHF
cdr3_nt: TGTGCCAGCAGCCAAGGAGGGGACGCTTCACCCCTCCACTTT

clone_size: -
j_call: TRBJ1-1
d_call: -
v_call: TRBV19
cdr3_aa: CASSKTRTTNTEAFF
cdr3_nt: TGTGCCAGTAGTAAGACGAGGACAACGAACACTGAAGCTTTCTTT

clone_size: once
j_call: TRBJ1-2
d_call: -
v_call: TRBV5-5
cdr3_aa: CASSLWSGHGNGYTF
cdr3_nt: TGTGCCAGCAGCTTGTGGTCAGGGCACGGGAATGGCTACACCTTC

clone_size: -
j_call: TRBJ2-5
d_call: -
v_call: TRBV4-3
cdr3_aa: CASSQWTAQETQYF
cdr3_nt: TGCGCCAGCAGCCAATGGACAGCGCAAGAGACCCAGTACTTC

clone_size: -
j_call: TRBJ2-5
d_call: -
v_call: TRBV18
cdr3_aa: CASSPAGETQYF
cdr3_nt: TGTGCCAGCTCCCCTGCGGGAGAGACCCAGTACTTC

clone_size: -
j_call: TRBJ2-2
d_call: TRBD1
v_call: TRBV7-9
cdr3_aa: CASSTGTGATPGELFF
cdr3_nt: TGTGCCAGCAGCACCGGGACAGGGGCTACTCCCGGGGAGCTGTTTTTT

clone_size: -
j_call: TRBJ2-7
d_call: -
v_call: TRBV28
cdr3_aa: CASRAGQLYEQYF
cdr3_nt: TGTGCCAGCAGGGCCGGACAGCTCTACGAGCAGTACTTC

clone_size: -
j_call: TRBJ1-2
d_call: TRBD1
v_call: TRBV7-2
cdr3_aa: CASSPTGNYGYTF
cdr3_nt: TGTGCCAGCAGCCCGACAGGGAACTATGGCTACACCTTC

clone_size: -
j_call: TRBJ1-5
d_call: -
v_call: TRBV18
cdr3_aa: CASSDSDNQPQHF
cdr3_nt: TGTGCCAGCTCAGACAGCGACAATCAGCCCCAGCATTTT

clone_size: -
j_call: TRBJ2-7
d_call: TRBD1
v_call: TRBV24-1
cdr3_aa: CATGTGYNYEQYF
cdr3_nt: TGTGCCACCGGGACAGGGTATAATTACGAGCAGTACTTC

clone_size: -
j_call: TRBJ1-2
d_call: -
v_call: TRBV29-1
cdr3_aa: CSVGRVNYGYTF
cdr3_nt: TGCAGCGTCGGCAGGGTTAACTATGGCTACACCTTC

clone_size: -
j_call: TRBJ2-3
d_call: -
v_call: TRBV2
cdr3_aa: CASSGQISTDTQYF
cdr3_nt: TGTGCCAGCAGCGGACAGATTTCGACAGATACGCAGTATTTT

clone_size: -
j_call: TRBJ2-5
d_call: TRBD1
v_call: TRBV24-1
cdr3_aa: CATSALTGGSGETQYF
cdr3_nt: TGTGCCACCAGTGCCCTGACAGGGGGTTCAGGGGAGACCCAGTACTTC

clone_size: -
j_call: TRBJ2-4
d_call: -
v_call: TRBV12-2
cdr3_aa: CASRLEGGRAKNIQYF
cdr3_nt: TGTGCAAGTCGCTTAGAAGGGGGTAGGGCCAAAAACATTCAGTACTTC

clone_size: -
j_call: TRBJ1-5
d_call: -
v_call: TRBV18
cdr3_aa: CASSPVNNQPQHF
cdr3_nt: TGTGCCAGCTCACCAGTAAACAATCAGCCCCAGCATTTT

clone_size: -
j_call: TRBJ1-6
d_call: -
v_call: TRBV5-1
cdr3_aa: CASSLIPRGNSPLHF
cdr3_nt: TGCGCCAGCAGCCTCATCCCCAGGGGCAATTCACCCCTCCACTTT

clone_size: -
j_call: TRBJ1-2
d_call: TRBD1
v_call: TRBV3-1/TRBV3-2
cdr3_aa: CASRNRGGYTF
cdr3_nt: TGTGCCAGCAGAAACAGGGGTGGCTACACCTTC

clone_size: -
j_call: TRBJ1-4
d_call: -
v_call: TRBV3-1/TRBV3-2
cdr3_aa: CASSLRPGHEKLFF
cdr3_nt: TGTGCCAGCAGCCTCAGGCCCGGACATGAAAAACTGTTTTTT

clone_size: -
j_call: TRBJ2-7
d_call: -
v_call: TRBV7-2
cdr3_aa: CASSLAPGSYEQYF
cdr3_nt: TGTGCCAGCAGCTTAGCTCCCGGCTCCTACGAGCAGTACTTC

clone_size: -
j_call: TRBJ1-1
d_call: -
v_call: TRBV5-1
cdr3_aa: CASSFIGDTEAFF
cdr3_nt: TGCGCCAGCAGCTTCATAGGGGACACTGAAGCTTTCTTT

clone_size: -
j_call: TRBJ2-7
d_call: TRBD1
v_call: TRBV12-3/TRBV12-4
cdr3_aa: CASTKTGNEQYF
cdr3_nt: TGTGCCAGCACCAAGACAGGGAACGAGCAGTACTTC

clone_size: -
j_call: TRBJ2-7
d_call: -
v_call: TRBV19
cdr3_aa: CASSIPGSYEQYF
cdr3_nt: TGTGCCAGTAGTATTCCAGGATCCTACGAGCAGTACTTC

clone_size: -
j_call: TRBJ2-5
d_call: -
v_call: TRBV12-5
cdr3_aa: CASGLVLDGDPGGQETQYF
cdr3_nt: TGTGCTAGTGGTTTGGTACTCGATGGGGACCCAGGCGGCCAAGAGACCCAGTACTTC

clone_size: -
j_call: TRBJ2-7
d_call: -
v_call: TRBV4-1
cdr3_aa: CASSPGLTIDEQYF
cdr3_nt: TGCGCCAGCAGCCCGGGACTGACTATCGACGAGCAGTACTTC

clone_size: -
j_call: TRBJ1-6
d_call: -
v_call: TRBV5-1
cdr3_aa: CASSLAASQSSYNSPLHF
cdr3_nt: TGCGCCAGCAGCTTGGCGGCCAGCCAGAGCTCCTATAATTCACCCCTCCACTTT

clone_size: -
j_call: TRBJ1-2
d_call: -
v_call: TRBV6-5
cdr3_aa: CASSYRAGYGYTF
cdr3_nt: TGTGCCAGCAGTTACCGGGCAGGGTACGGCTACACCTTC

clone_size: -
j_call: TRBJ2-5
d_call: TRBD1
v_call: TRBV2
cdr3_aa: CASSEEGAGETQYF
cdr3_nt: TGTGCCAGCAGTGAAGAGGGGGCGGGAGAGACCCAGTACTTC

clone_size: -
j_call: TRBJ1-5
d_call: -
v_call: TRBV4-2
cdr3_aa: CASSQDGGQYSNQPQHF
cdr3_nt: TGTGCCAGCAGCCAAGATGGAGGACAGTATAGCAATCAGCCCCAGCATTTT

clone_size: -
j_call: TRBJ1-1
d_call: -
v_call: TRBV30
cdr3_aa: CAWSVPWQGSTEAFF
cdr3_nt: TGTGCCTGGAGTGTACCGTGGCAGGGGAGCACTGAAGCTTTCTTT

clone_size: -
j_call: TRBJ2-5
d_call: TRBD1
v_call: TRBV2
cdr3_aa: CASSVETGQETQYF
cdr3_nt: TGTGCCAGCAGTGTAGAGACAGGGCAAGAGACCCAGTACTTC